The clone carrying this T cell receptor beta chain was detected a few times. The antigen remains undetermined. The repertoire was sequenced with immunoSEQ multiplex PCR; TCRdb's copy has only in-frame clones and lacks some. The sample records more than 150,000 clones, about nine tenths being singletons. V gave up 0 bases and J gave up 14 bases, with 14 bases separating them. The germline V gene has CDR1 SNHLY and CDR2 FYNNEI. The CDR3 is 13 amino acids. The data derive from a study of T cell responses to AZD1222 COVID-19 vaccine. Turning to the study itself: Some second doses came at about 4 weeks and others at about 12 weeks; these were pooled. Study observations and caveats: Donors in the cohort were predominantly white British and more often female, and clonal diversity was possibly underestimated.

This receptor was obtained from an adult in good health. Specimen: peripheral blood, collected on day 0 of AZD1222 vaccination. The chain couples TRBV2 to TRBJ2-1; D tentatively reads TRBD1 or TRBD2 (5 bases each). This CDR3 is CASSEALTGTEFF. CDR3 in DNA: TGTGCCAGCAGTGAAGCTCTAACGGGGACGGAGTTCTTC.